The 24 T cell receptor beta chains below come from one sample, sequenced in a study of blood T cell repertoires in COVID-19. This table comes from immunoSEQ multiplex PCR, and its TCRdb copy is limited to in-frame clones, with some not included. The sample shows approximately 450,000 clones, roughly 89% of them seen only once. Material: peripheral blood. The receptors come from a woman aged 30 to 39 with acute or convalescent COVID-19.

The V and J genes are TRBV7-2 and TRBJ2-1; tentatively, D is TRBD1 (6 bases). CDR1 is SGHTA, CDR2 FQGNSA, per germline. The CDR3 sequence is 13 residues long. The V and J ends lost 5 bases and 6 bases respectively, with 11 bases between them. For the CDR3, the DNA is TGTGCCAGCAGCCTCGGGACAATCAATGAGCAGTTCTTC. This gives the protein CASSLGTINEQFF.

V and J are TRBV11-2 and TRBJ2-1, with 11 bases aligning to TRBD2. The germline gives CDR1 SGHAT, CDR2 FQNNGV. The V and J ends lost 4 bases and 4 bases, in that order; junction bases with no gene match: 3. The CDR3 is 15 amino acids. The CDR3 DNA reads as TGTGCCAGCAGCTACCGACTAGCGGGGTACAATGAGCAGTTCTTC. It yields the protein CASSYRLAGYNEQFF. Full variable domain (outside the CDR3, taken from reference TRBV11-2 and TRBJ2-1): EAGVAQSPRYKIIEKRQSVAFWCNPISGHATLYWYQQILGQGPKLLIQFQNNGVVDDSQLPKDRFSAERLKGVDSTLKIQPAKLEDSAVYLCASSYRLAGYNEQFFGPGTRLTVL.

This rearrangement joins TRBV2 to TRBJ2-2, with 11 bases aligning to TRBD1. CDR1 is SNHLY, CDR2 FYNNEI, per germline. The CDR3 contains 14 residues. V was pared by 7 bases and J by 6 bases, with 4 bases of the junction left unmatched. CDR3 sequence reads: CASKEDRGPGELFF. The DNA for the CDR3 is TGTGCCAGCAAGGAGGACAGGGGGCCCGGGGAGCTGTTTTTT.

This sequence joins TRBV28 and TRBJ2-1; D perhaps matches TRBD1 (7 bases). Germline V gives CDR1 MDHEN, CDR2 SYDVKM. Trimming pared 3 bases from V and 1 base from J, leaving 22 bases between. The CDR3 covers 19 residues. The chain's CDR3 is CASSFPLDRTIHSYNEQFF. CDR3 nucleotide sequence: TGTGCCAGCAGTTTCCCACTGGACAGGACTATCCATTCCTACAATGAGCAGTTCTTC.

The rearrangement joins TRBV6-1 to TRBJ2-1; 8 bases match TRBD2. Per the germline V gene, CDR1 is MNHNS and CDR2 is SASEGT. The ends lost 0 bases at V and 4 bases at J; junction bases unmatched: 8. The CDR3 has 17 residues. The DNA for the CDR3 is TGTGCCAGCAGTGAAGCGCTTTCGGCGGGGGGATACAATGAGCAGTTCTTC. As protein: CASSEALSAGGYNEQFF.

This clone was seen only once. CDR3 in amino acids: CASRDFGQGHEQYF. CDR3 bases: TGTGCCAGCAGGGACTTCGGACAGGGCCACGAGCAGTACTTC. The genes are TRBV2 and TRBJ2-7; TRBD1 matches 8 bases. Germline loops: CDR1 SNHLY, CDR2 FYNNEI. This CDR3 region has 14 residues. V lost 6 bases to trimming and J lost 5 bases; unmatched junction nucleotides: 9. Looking up the rest from reference TRBV2 and TRBJ2-7 gives the full variable domain: EPEVTQTPSHQVTQMGQEVILRCVPISNHLYFYWYRQILGQKVEFLVSFYNNEISEKSEIFDDQFSVERPDGSNFTLKIRSTKLEDSAMYFCASRDFGQGHEQYFGPGTRLTVT.

The chain links TRBV9 to TRBJ1-3, with D possibly being TRBD1 (5 bases). The CDR3 has 15 residues. V was shortened by 4 bases and J by 4 bases, with 15 bases between the two germline ends. Germline lookup yields CDR1 SGDLS and CDR2 YYNGEE. DNA for the CDR3: TGTGCCAGCAGCACCTCAGGACATTCGGGAAACACCATATATTTT. Amino acid sequence: CASSTSGHSGNTIYF.

The chain has TRBV5-8 and TRBJ1-5; TRBD1 aligns across 8 bases. V gave up 3 bases and J gave up 2 bases; unmatched junction bases: 7. The germline gives CDR1 SGHTS, CDR2 YDEGEE. This CDR3 is 16 amino acids long. The DNA for the CDR3 is TGTGCCAGCAGCTCTCGGACAGGGAAGGGCAATCAGCCCCAGCATTTT. This gives the protein CASSSRTGKGNQPQHF. The full variable domain, rest sourced from reference TRBV5-8 and TRBJ1-5, is EAGVTQSPTHLIKTRGQQATLRCSPISGHTSVYWYQQALGLGLQFLLWYDEGEERNRGNFPPRFSGRQFPNYSSELNVNALELEDSALYLCASSSRTGKGNQPQHFGDGTRLSIL.

The rearrangement joins TRBV6-5 to TRBJ1-3, with D unclear. V shed 2 bases and J shed 1 base, with 6 bases lying between them. In germline, CDR1 is MNHEY, CDR2 SVGAGI. CDR3 length equals 14 residues. CDR3 DNA: TGTGCCAGCAGTTACGGGCCATCTGGAAACACCATATATTTT. This translates into CASSYGPSGNTIYF.

The chain recombines TRBV14 with TRBJ1-2, with D perhaps TRBD1 (6 bases). The V and J ends lost 4 bases and 4 bases respectively, with 16 bases between them. CDR3 size: 15 residues. The germline gives CDR1 SGHDN, CDR2 FVKESK. For the CDR3, the DNA is TGTGCCAGCAGCCCGAGGACAGCTAACTCCTATGGCTACACCTTC. Its protein product is CASSPRTANSYGYTF.

This clone was picked up one time. The chain recombines TRBV19 with TRBJ1-4, with TRBD1 as a possible D gene (5 bases). Trimming left V 3 bases short and J 8 bases short, with 10 bases between. The CDR3 extends over 13 amino acids. Germline-derived CDR1 and CDR2 are LNHDA and SQIVND (reference sequence). The CDR3 loop is CASSMATGEKLFF. The CDR3 nucleotides are TGTGCCAGTAGTATGGCCACAGGCGAAAAACTGTTTTTT.

This chain uses TRBV30 with TRBJ2-6, with a possible D match to TRBD1 (6 bases). Trimming pared 5 bases from V and 0 bases from J, leaving 11 bases between. The CDR3 spans 15 residues. Per the germline V gene, CDR1 is GTSNPN and CDR2 is SVGIG (reference sequence). In DNA, the CDR3 is TGTGCCTGGGACAGAGGGGGCTCTGGGGCCAACGTCCTGACTTTC. It codes for CAWDRGGSGANVLTF.

This clone showed up just once. This chain joins TRBV5-4 and TRBJ2-5, with 11 bases lining up with TRBD2. The CDR3 sequence is 15 residues long. Germline CDR1 and CDR2: SGHNT and YYREEE (reference sequence). Trimming took 4 bases from V and 3 from J; bases not matched to a gene: 5. The CDR3 DNA reads TGTGCCAGCAGCCGACCGGGACTAGCGGAAGAGACCCAGTACTTC. It is translated as CASSRPGLAEETQYF.

The V call is TRBV5-1, the J call TRBJ1-6; a weak D match, TRBD1 (5 bases). This CDR3 is built from 14 residues. Germline loops: CDR1 SGHRS, CDR2 YFSETQ. V lost 4 bases and J 10 bases, leaving 15 bases between the germline ends. The DNA of the CDR3 is TGCGCCAGCAGCGGTCAGGGTAATACGTCACCCCTCCACTTT. Translation gives CASSGQGNTSPLHF. Together with reference TRBV5-1 and TRBJ1-6, the CDR3 gives the full variable domain: KAGVTQTPRYLIKTRGQQVTLSCSPISGHRSVSWYQQTPGQGLQFLFEYFSETQRNKGNFPGRFSGRQFSNSRSEMNVSTLELGDSALYLCASSGQGNTSPLHFGNGTRLTVT.

V is TRBV7-9 and J is TRBJ1-2; no clear D gene. Germline V gene lookup returns CDR1 SEHNR and CDR2 FQNEAQ (reference sequence). The CDR3 length is 14 residues. Trimming shortened V by 0 bases and J by 7 bases, and 12 bases separated the two germline ends. In DNA form, the CDR3 reads TGTGCCAGCAGCTTAGCAGAGGGATATGCTGGCTACACCTTC. Its translation: CASSLAEGYAGYTF.

The chain joins TRBV6-6 to TRBJ1-6, with D unclear. The germline gives CDR1 MNHNY, CDR2 SVGAGI (reference sequence). V dropped 0 bases and J dropped 10 bases, with 10 bases sitting between them. The CDR3 has 14 residues. CDR3 sequence: CASSYSAGESPLHF. CDR3 nucleotide sequence: TGTGCCAGCAGTTACTCAGCTGGGGAGTCACCCCTCCACTTT.

This rearrangement joins TRBV2 to TRBJ1-2, with 9 bases that match TRBD1. The J segment lost 4 bases and the V segment lost 7 bases, leaving 7 bases of the junction unmatched. The V gene's germline CDR1 is SNHLY and CDR2 FYNNEI. CDR3 length: 14 amino acids. Written as DNA, the CDR3 is TGTGCCAGCAACCGGGACAGGGCGGTCTATGGCTACACCTTC. Encoded protein: CASNRDRAVYGYTF.

The chain recombines TRBV7-3 with TRBJ1-5; 11 positions agree with TRBD1. Per the germline V gene, CDR1 is SGHTA and CDR2 is FQGTGA. The CDR3 covers 13 residues. J lost 11 bases, V lost 5 bases, and 5 bases had no gene match. The CDR3 region is CASSPDRGRTQHF. The CDR3, as DNA: TGTGCCAGCAGCCCGGACAGGGGGCGGACCCAGCATTTT.

The chain links TRBV10-3 to TRBJ2-6; TRBD2 matches at 11 bases. The germline V gene encodes CDR1 ENHRY and CDR2 SYGVKD. V was pared by 4 bases and J by 2 bases, with 4 bases of the junction left unmatched. This CDR3 contains 17 residues. The CDR3 reads CAISGTSGGAGANVLTF. The CDR3 DNA follows: TGTGCCATCAGTGGTACTAGCGGGGGTGCTGGGGCCAACGTCCTGACTTTC.

The genes are TRBV10-2 and TRBJ2-7; 10 positions match TRBD1. Germline V CDR1 and CDR2: WSHSY, SAAADI. CDR3 length: 13 amino acids. Germline trimming cut 8 bases from V and 2 bases from J; bases unmatched to any gene: 3. The DNA of the CDR3 is TGCGCCAGCTCGACAGGGGGCGCCTACGAGCAGTACTTC. Translated, it gives CASSTGGAYEQYF.

The rearrangement joins TRBV5-1 to TRBJ2-1; 7 bases match TRBD1. Germline lookup yields CDR1 SGHRS and CDR2 YFSETQ. Germline trimming cut 0 bases from V and 8 bases from J; bases unmatched to any gene: 8. The CDR3 sequence is 15 residues long. CDR3 loop: CASSLGSGGLDEQFF. In nucleotides, the CDR3 is TGCGCCAGCAGCTTGGGCTCAGGGGGTCTGGATGAGCAGTTCTTC.

The CDR3 region has the DNA TGTGCCAGCAGTGACGACCCCGGGACAGGGGGCGTATATGGCTACACCTTC. As protein: CASSDDPGTGGVYGYTF. The chain carries TRBV6-1 and TRBJ1-2; 12 nucleotides match TRBD1. The CDR3 has 17 residues. CDR1 is MNHNS and CDR2 is SASEGT in the germline V gene. The V and J ends lost 3 bases and 5 bases, in that order; junction bases with no gene match: 10.

J is TRBJ2-5 and V is TRBV5-4, with D perhaps TRBD1 (6 bases). Trimming took 2 bases from V and 2 from J, leaving 22 bases between them. The CDR3 length is 18 residues. From germline, CDR1 is SGHNT and CDR2 YYREEE (reference sequence). The CDR3 sequence: CASSFPLTRTAPQETQYF. CDR3 DNA sequence: TGTGCCAGCAGCTTCCCCCTAACTCGGACAGCCCCGCAAGAGACCCAGTACTTC.

With regard to this clone: Other DNA sequences in the same sample also yield this CDR3. The genes are TRBV2 and TRBJ1-4; TRBD1 aligns across 9 bases. This CDR3 is 14 amino acids long. V lost 5 bases to trimming and J lost 4 bases; unmatched junction nucleotides: 2. CDR1 SNHLY and CDR2 FYNNEI come from the germline V gene. DNA for the CDR3: TGTGCCAGCAGTAGACAGGGGGTTAATGAAAAACTGTTTTTT. It is translated as CASSRQGVNEKLFF.